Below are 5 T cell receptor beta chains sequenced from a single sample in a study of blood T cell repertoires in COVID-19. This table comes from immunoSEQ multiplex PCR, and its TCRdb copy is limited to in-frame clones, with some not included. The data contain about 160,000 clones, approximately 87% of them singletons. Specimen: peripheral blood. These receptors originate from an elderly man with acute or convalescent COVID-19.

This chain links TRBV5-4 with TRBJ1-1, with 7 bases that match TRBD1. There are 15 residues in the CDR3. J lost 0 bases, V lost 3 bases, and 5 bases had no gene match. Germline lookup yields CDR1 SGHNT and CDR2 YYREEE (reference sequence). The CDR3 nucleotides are TGTGCCAGCAGCTCGGGACAGACTATGAACACTGAAGCTTTCTTT. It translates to CASSSGQTMNTEAFF.

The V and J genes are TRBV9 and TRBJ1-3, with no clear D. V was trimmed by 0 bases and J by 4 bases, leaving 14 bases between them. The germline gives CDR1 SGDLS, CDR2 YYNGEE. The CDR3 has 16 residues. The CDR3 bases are TGTGCCAGCAGCGTAGCTGTAATGGCCCCCGGAAACACCATATATTTT. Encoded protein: CASSVAVMAPGNTIYF.

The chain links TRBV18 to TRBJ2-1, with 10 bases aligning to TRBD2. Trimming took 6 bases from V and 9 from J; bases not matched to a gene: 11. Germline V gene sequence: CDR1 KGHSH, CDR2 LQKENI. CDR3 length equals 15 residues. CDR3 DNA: TGTGCCAGCTCCCGCCCGACTAGCGGGTCAGGTGAGCAGTTCTTC. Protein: CASSRPTSGSGEQFF.

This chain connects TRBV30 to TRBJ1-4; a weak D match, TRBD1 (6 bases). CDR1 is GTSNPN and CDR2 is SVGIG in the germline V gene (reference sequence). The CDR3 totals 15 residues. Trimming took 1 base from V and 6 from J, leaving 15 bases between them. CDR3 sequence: CAWSAPQGRHEKLFF. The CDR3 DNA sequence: TGTGCCTGGAGTGCCCCACAGGGAAGACATGAAAAACTGTTTTTT.

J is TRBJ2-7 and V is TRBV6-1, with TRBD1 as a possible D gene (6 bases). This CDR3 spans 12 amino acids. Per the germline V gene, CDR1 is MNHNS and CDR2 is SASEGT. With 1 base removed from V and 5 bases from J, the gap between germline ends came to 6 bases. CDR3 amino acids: CASSEDRDEQYF. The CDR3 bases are TGTGCCAGCAGTGAAGACAGGGACGAGCAGTACTTC.